The sequence of this T cell receptor beta chain was determined in a study of blood T cell repertoires in COVID-19. TCRdb's table, derived via immunoSEQ multiplex PCR, lists solely in-frame clones and lacks some. The sample has under 300,000 clones; about nine tenths are singletons. Cohort allocation depended upon clinical history that participants reported. The length of the CDR3 is 14 residues. Germline CDR1 reads MNHEY; CDR2 reads SVGAGI. Unmatched junction bases numbered 5, after V lost 6 bases and J lost 4 bases. The chain joins TRBV6-5 to TRBJ1-5; the match to TRBD1 covers 8 bases. The receptor comes from a woman in her thirties with acute COVID-19. Material: PBMCs or T cells enriched from blood (not recorded which). CDR3: CASRQGASNQPQHF. The CDR3 nucleotides are TGTGCCAGCAGGCAGGGGGCGAGTAATCAGCCCCAGCATTTT.